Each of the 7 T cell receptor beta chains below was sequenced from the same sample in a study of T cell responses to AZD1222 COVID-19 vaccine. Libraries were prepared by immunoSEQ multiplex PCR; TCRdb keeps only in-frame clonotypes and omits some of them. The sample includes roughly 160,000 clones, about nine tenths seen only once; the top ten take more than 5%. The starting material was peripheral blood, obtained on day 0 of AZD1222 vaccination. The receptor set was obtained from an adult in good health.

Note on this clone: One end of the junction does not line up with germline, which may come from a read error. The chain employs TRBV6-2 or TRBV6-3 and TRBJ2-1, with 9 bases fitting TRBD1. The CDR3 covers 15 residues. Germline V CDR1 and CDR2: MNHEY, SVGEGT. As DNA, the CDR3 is TGTGCCAGCAGTAACGGACAGGGGAGGTACACTGAGCAGTTCTTC. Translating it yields CASSNGQGRYTEQFF.

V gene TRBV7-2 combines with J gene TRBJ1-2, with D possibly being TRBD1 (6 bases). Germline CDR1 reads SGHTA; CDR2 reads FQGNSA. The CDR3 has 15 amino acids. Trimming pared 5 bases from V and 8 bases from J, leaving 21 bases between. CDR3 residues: CASSKQGSSGEGYTF. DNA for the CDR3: TGTGCCAGCAGCAAACAGGGATCTTCGGGGGAAGGCTACACCTTC. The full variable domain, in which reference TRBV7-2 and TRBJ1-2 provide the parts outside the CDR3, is GAGVSQSPSNKVTEKGKDVELRCDPISGHTALYWYRQSLGQGLEFLIYFQGNSAPDKSGLPSDRFSAERTGGSVSTLTIQRTQQEDSAVYLCASSKQGSSGEGYTFGSGTRLTVV.

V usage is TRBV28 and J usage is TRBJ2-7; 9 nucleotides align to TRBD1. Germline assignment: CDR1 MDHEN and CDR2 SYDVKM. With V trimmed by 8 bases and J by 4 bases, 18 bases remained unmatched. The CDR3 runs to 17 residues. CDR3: CASGPPGQGVMGYEQYF. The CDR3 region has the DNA TGTGCCAGCGGACCACCGGGACAGGGAGTAATGGGGTACGAGCAGTACTTC.

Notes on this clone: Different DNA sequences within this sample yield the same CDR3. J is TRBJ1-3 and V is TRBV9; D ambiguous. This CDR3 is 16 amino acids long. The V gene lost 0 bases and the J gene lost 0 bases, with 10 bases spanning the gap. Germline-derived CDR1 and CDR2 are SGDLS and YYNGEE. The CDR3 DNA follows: TGTGCCAGCAGCGTAGACAGCCTGAGCTCTGGAAACACCATATATTTT. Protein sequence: CASSVDSLSSGNTIYF.

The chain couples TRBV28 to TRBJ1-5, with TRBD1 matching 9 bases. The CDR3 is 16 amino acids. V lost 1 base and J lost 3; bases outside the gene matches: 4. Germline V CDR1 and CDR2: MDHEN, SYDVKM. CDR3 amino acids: CASSLLGQGDNQPQHF. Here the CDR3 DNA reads TGTGCCAGCAGTTTATTGGGACAGGGAGACAATCAGCCCCAGCATTTT. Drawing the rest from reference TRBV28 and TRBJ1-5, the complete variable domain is DVKVTQSSRYLVKRTGEKVFLECVQDMDHENMFWYRQDPGLGLRLIYFSYDVKMKEKGDIPEGYSVSREKKERFSLILESASTNQTSMYLCASSLLGQGDNQPQHFGDGTRLSIL.

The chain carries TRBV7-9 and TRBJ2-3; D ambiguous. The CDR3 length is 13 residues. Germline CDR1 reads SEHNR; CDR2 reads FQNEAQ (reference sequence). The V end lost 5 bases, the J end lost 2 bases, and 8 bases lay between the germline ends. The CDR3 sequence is CASSRTNTDTQYF. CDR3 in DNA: TGTGCCAGCAGCCGGACGAACACAGATACGCAGTATTTT.

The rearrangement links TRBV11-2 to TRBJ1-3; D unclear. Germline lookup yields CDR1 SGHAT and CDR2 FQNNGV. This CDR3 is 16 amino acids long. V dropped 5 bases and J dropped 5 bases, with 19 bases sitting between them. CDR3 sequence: CASSTSWTETRNTIYF. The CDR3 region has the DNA TGTGCCAGCAGCACCTCTTGGACGGAAACGAGAAACACCATATATTTT.